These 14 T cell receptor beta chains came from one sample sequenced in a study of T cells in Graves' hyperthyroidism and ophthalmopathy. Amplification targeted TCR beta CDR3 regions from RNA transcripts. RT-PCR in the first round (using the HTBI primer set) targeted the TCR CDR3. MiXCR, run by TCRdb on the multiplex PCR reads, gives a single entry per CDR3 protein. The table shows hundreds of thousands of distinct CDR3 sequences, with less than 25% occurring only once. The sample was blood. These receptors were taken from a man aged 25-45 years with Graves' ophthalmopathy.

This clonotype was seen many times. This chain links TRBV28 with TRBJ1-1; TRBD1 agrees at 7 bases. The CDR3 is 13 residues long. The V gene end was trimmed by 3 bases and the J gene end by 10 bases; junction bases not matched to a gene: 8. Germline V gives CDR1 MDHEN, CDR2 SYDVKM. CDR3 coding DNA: TGTGCCAGCAGTTTTGACAGGGCGTTTGGAGCTTTCTTT. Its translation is CASSFDRAFGAFF.

CDR3 coding DNA: TGCAGCGTTGTGGGTTATAACACCGGGGAGCTGTTTTTT. Amino acid sequence: CSVVGYNTGELFF. V and J are TRBV29-1 and TRBJ2-2, with D uncertain. Germline CDR1 SQVTM, CDR2 ANQGSEA. The CDR3 runs 13 residues. V was shortened by 4 bases and J by 2 bases, with 8 bases between the two germline ends.

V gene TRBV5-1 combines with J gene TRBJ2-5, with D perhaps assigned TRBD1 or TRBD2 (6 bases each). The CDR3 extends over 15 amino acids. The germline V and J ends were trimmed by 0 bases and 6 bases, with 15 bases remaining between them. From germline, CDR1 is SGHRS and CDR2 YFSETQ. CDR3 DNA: TGCGCCAGCAGCTTGGCCACGGGGGCTGGGAAGACCCAGTACTTC. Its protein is CASSLATGAGKTQYF.

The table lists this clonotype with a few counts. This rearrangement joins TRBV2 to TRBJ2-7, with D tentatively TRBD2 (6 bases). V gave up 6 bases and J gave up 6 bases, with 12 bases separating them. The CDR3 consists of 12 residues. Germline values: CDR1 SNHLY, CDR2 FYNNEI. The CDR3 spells CASRAGRLEQYF. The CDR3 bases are TGTGCCAGCAGGGCGGGGCGCCTCGAGCAGTACTTC.

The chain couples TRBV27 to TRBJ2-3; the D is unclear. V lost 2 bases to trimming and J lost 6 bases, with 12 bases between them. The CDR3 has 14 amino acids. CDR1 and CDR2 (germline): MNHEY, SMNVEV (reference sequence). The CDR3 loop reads CASSLTATGDTQYF. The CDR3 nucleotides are TGTGCCAGCAGTTTAACTGCCACTGGCGATACGCAGTATTTT.

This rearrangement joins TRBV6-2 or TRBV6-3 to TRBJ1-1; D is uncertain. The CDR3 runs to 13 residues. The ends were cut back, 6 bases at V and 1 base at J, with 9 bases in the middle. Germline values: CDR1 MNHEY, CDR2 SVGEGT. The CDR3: CASSHTPNTEAFF. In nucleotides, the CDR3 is TGTGCCAGCAGCCACACACCGAACACTGAAGCTTTCTTT.

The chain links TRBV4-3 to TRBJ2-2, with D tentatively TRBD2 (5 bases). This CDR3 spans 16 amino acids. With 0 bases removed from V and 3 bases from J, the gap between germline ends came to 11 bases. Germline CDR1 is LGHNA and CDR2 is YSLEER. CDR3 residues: CASSQDMASYTGELFF. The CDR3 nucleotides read TGCGCCAGCAGCCAAGATATGGCTAGCTACACCGGGGAGCTGTTTTTT.

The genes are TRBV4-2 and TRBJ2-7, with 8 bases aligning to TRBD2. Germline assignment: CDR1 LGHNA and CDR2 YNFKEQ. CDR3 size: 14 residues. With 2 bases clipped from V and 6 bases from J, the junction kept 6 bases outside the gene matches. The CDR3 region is CASSQRQRECEQYF. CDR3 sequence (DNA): TGTGCCAGCAGCCAAAGGCAGCGGGAGTGCGAGCAGTACTTC.

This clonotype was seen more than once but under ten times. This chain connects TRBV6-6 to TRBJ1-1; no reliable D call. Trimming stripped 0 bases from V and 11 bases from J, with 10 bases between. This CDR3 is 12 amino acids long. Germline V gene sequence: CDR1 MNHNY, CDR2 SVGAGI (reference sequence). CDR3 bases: TGTGCCAGCAGTTACTCGGAGGGCCTGGCTTTCTTT. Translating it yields CASSYSEGLAFF.

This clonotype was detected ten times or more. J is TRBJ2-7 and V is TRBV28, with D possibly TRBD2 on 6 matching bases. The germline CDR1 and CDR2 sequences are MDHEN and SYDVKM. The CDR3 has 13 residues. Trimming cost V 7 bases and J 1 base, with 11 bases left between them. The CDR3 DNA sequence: TGTGCCAGCAACCCGGGACTTTCCTACGAGCAGTACTTC. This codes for CASNPGLSYEQYF.

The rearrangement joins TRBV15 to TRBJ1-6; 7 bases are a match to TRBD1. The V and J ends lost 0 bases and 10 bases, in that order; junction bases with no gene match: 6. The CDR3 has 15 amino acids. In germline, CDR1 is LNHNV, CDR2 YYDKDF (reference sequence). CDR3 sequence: CATSRENRGGSPLHF. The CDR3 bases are TGTGCCACCAGCAGAGAGAACAGGGGCGGATCACCCCTCCACTTT.

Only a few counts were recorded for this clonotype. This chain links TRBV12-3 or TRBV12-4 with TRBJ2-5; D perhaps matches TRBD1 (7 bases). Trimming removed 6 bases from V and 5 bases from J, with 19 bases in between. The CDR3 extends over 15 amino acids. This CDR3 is CASSPTGSGGETQYF. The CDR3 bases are TGTGCCAGCAGCCCGACAGGGTCAGGGGGGGAGACCCAGTACTTC.

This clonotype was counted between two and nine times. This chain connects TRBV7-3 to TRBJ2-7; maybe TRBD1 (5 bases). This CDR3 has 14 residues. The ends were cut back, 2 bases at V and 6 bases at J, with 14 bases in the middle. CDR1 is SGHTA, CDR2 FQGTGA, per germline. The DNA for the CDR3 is TGTGCCAGCAGCTTATCTTCAGGGTCCCCCGAGCAGTACTTC. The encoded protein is CASSLSSGSPEQYF.

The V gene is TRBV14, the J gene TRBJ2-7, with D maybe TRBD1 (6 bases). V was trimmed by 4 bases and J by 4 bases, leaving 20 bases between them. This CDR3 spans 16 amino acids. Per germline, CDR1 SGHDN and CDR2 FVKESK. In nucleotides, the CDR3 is TGTGCCAGCAGCCCCCGCCCATTACAGGGTTGGTACGAGCAGTACTTC. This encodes CASSPRPLQGWYEQYF.